A single T cell receptor beta chain is shown here with its context. Antigen specificity is unknown. The data originate from a study of breast tumors, draining lymph nodes, adjacent tissues. Study-level points and caveats: Tumor T cell lymph node origin was a supported hypothesis, not proven. Tumor TCR diversity was below lymph nodes but above nontumor tissue. Findings are consistent with lymph node origin and intratumoral expansion of most tumor T cells.

TCRdb used MiXCR to reprocess the multiplex PCR reads, holding one entry per CDR3 protein. The table lists 30,000 to 40,000 distinct CDR3 sequences, less than 65% of them singletons. CDR1 is SGHRS and CDR2 is YFSETQ in the germline V gene. This CDR3 is 12 amino acids long. Trimming removed 1 base from V and 7 bases from J; junction bases left unmatched: 2. The gene calls are TRBV5-1 and TRBJ2-7; 7 positions agree with TRBD2. This clonotype originated in a female donor with breast cancer. Some clones in this sample may be carry-over from other donors' samples. The specimen was breast tumor tissue. The CDR3 protein is CASSLREGEQYF. The CDR3 DNA is TGCGCCAGCAGCTTGAGGGAGGGGGAGCAGTACTTC.